The 21 T cell receptor beta chains below were found in one sample sequenced in a study of T cells in Graves' hyperthyroidism and ophthalmopathy. TCR beta CDR3 regions were amplified from RNA. Carried out on the TCR CDR3, a first-round RT-PCR used the HTBI primer set. TCRdb fed the multiplex PCR reads into MiXCR, producing one record per CDR3 protein. The sample contains over 700,000 distinct CDR3 sequences, around 19% of which appear only once. The specimen was blood. All receptors derive from a woman aged 45-59 years with Graves' hyperthyroidism that later progressed to Graves' ophthalmopathy.

This clonotype was recorded at least ten times. The chain joins TRBV7-9 to TRBJ2-1; D not resolved. Between the trimmed V and J ends, which lost 4 bases and 10 bases, there was a span of 20 bases. The CDR3 contains 15 residues. Germline values: CDR1 SEHNR, CDR2 FQNEAQ (reference sequence). This CDR3 is CASSSREASLREQFF. The CDR3 DNA follows: TGTGCCAGCAGCTCGAGAGAGGCTAGTCTCCGGGAGCAGTTCTTC.

This clonotype was recorded a few times. The chain joins TRBV5-1 to TRBJ2-3, with D possibly matching TRBD2 (5 bases). Trimming took 2 bases from V and 3 from J, leaving 13 bases between them. CDR1 and CDR2 from the germline V gene are SGHRS and YFSETQ. The length of the CDR3 is 15 residues. CDR3 loop: CASSLKRGKTDTQYF. The CDR3 coding sequence is TGCGCCAGCAGCTTAAAACGGGGAAAAACAGATACGCAGTATTTT.

This clonotype was seen ten or more times. The chain has TRBV20-1 and TRBJ2-1; D perhaps matches TRBD2 (7 bases). This CDR3 has 16 residues. The V end lost 0 bases, the J end lost 4 bases, and 16 bases lay between the germline ends. Germline CDR1 and CDR2: DFQATT and SNEGSKA (reference sequence). CDR3 sequence reads: CSARDPRGAGYNEQFF. The CDR3 DNA reads TGCAGTGCTAGAGACCCCCGGGGGGCTGGGTACAATGAGCAGTTCTTC.

In this sample, this clonotype turned up many times. The V gene is TRBV5-1, the J gene TRBJ2-3, with D possibly matching TRBD1 (5 bases). The CDR3 spans 15 residues. With 4 bases removed from V and 6 bases from J, the gap between germline ends came to 18 bases. Germline assignment: CDR1 SGHRS and CDR2 YFSETQ. The CDR3 here is CASSPTGVRADTQYF. DNA of the CDR3: TGCGCCAGCAGCCCCACAGGTGTACGGGCGGATACGCAGTATTTT.

The chain is built from TRBV27 and TRBJ2-1; perhaps TRBD1 as D (5 bases). CDR1 MNHEY and CDR2 SMNVEV come from the germline V gene (reference sequence). V dropped 8 bases and J dropped 3 bases, with 11 bases sitting between them. This CDR3 is built from 13 residues. DNA of the CDR3: TGTGCCAGCGGATGGGGCAGCTACAATGAGCAGTTCTTC. Translated, it gives CASGWGSYNEQFF.

This clonotype was seen ten or more times. The chain combines TRBV10-3 with TRBJ2-7; D uncertain. The CDR3 contains 15 residues. V was trimmed by 8 bases and J by 5 bases, leaving 22 bases between them. The germline V gene encodes CDR1 ENHRY and CDR2 SYGVKD. CDR3 residues: CAIDEDGPASDEQYF. The CDR3 region has the DNA TGTGCCATCGATGAAGACGGGCCGGCGAGTGACGAGCAGTACTTC.

The chain couples TRBV12-3 or TRBV12-4 to TRBJ2-1; weak D call: TRBD2 (6 bases). The CDR3 has 14 residues. The V end lost 5 bases, the J end lost 11 bases, and 19 bases lay between the germline ends. The CDR3 coding sequence is TGTGCCAGCAGTCTCGGGACTGGAGAGGGTAAGCAGTTCTTC. Its protein product is CASSLGTGEGKQFF.

This clonotype showed up many times. V gene TRBV20-1 combines with J gene TRBJ1-5; TRBD1 might be the D (5 bases). The CDR3 is made up of 15 amino acids. Germline CDR1 and CDR2: DFQATT and SNEGSKA (reference sequence). Trimming took off 6 bases at V and 1 base at J, with 16 bases between the two ends. The CDR3 protein is CSARDLGRSNQPQHF. CDR3 nucleotide sequence: TGCAGTGCCAGGGATCTGGGAAGAAGCAATCAGCCCCAGCATTTT.

This clonotype was found many times. The rearrangement links TRBV7-8 to TRBJ2-7; D is possibly TRBD2 (6 bases). From germline, CDR1 is SGHVS and CDR2 FQNEAQ. The CDR3 has 13 amino acids. The germline V and J ends were trimmed by 6 bases and 4 bases, with 13 bases remaining between them. DNA of the CDR3: TGTGCCAGCAGTCTAGGTGGGGGGTACGAGCAGTACTTC. The encoded protein is CASSLGGGYEQYF.

The table lists this clonotype with many counts. J is TRBJ2-3 and V is TRBV7-3; the match to TRBD2 covers 7 bases. Trimming removed 5 bases from V and 2 bases from J; junction bases left unmatched: 4. The length of the CDR3 is 14 residues. Germline CDR1 and CDR2: SGHTA and FQGTGA. In DNA, the CDR3 is TGTGCCAGCAGCCTTAGCGGGTACACAGATACGCAGTATTTT. It encodes CASSLSGYTDTQYF.

This clonotype was detected ten times or more. The chain recombines TRBV3-1 with TRBJ2-3, with a weak D call TRBD2 (5 bases). Germline lookup yields CDR1 LGHDT and CDR2 YNNKEL (reference sequence). This CDR3 has 13 amino acids. Trimming stripped 1 base from V and 11 bases from J, with 13 bases between. The CDR3 here is CASSQVEAEEQYF. The CDR3, as DNA: TGTGCCAGCAGCCAAGTGGAGGCCGAGGAGCAGTATTTT.

The sample holds a few counts of this clonotype. The rearrangement joins TRBV19 to TRBJ2-1, with D perhaps matching TRBD1 (6 bases). The CDR3 sequence is 14 residues long. Germline assignment: CDR1 LNHDA and CDR2 SQIVND (reference sequence). V lost 5 bases, J lost 1 base, and 9 bases lay in between. CDR3 in amino acids: CASSSGQSYNEQFF. The CDR3 DNA reads as TGTGCCAGTAGTTCCGGACAGTCCTACAATGAGCAGTTCTTC.

This clonotype was seen a few times. This chain links TRBV6-5 with TRBJ1-2; D gene uncertain. Trimming removed 2 bases from V and 3 bases from J, with 19 bases in between. This CDR3 contains 17 residues. Germline-derived CDR1 and CDR2 are MNHEY and SVGAGI. The CDR3 region has the DNA TGTGCCAGCAGTTACGGTTTTACAACCAGAACCTACTATGGCTACACCTTC. Its translation is CASSYGFTTRTYYGYTF.

This clonotype was recorded at least ten times. The chain carries TRBV20-1 and TRBJ1-1; TRBD1 agrees at 8 bases. Germline assignment: CDR1 DFQATT and CDR2 SNEGSKA (reference sequence). CDR3 length equals 14 residues. V was pared by 4 bases and J by 1 base, with 5 bases of the junction left unmatched. The CDR3 reads CSATTGATNTEAFF. The DNA of the CDR3 is TGCAGTGCTACGACAGGGGCTACGAACACTGAAGCTTTCTTT.

This clonotype was seen more than once but under ten times. The rearrangement joins TRBV15 to TRBJ1-4; 11 bases are a match to TRBD1. Germline values: CDR1 LNHNV, CDR2 YYDKDF (reference sequence). The CDR3 length is 17 residues. The junction had 4 bases not matched to a gene; V was cut back by 3 bases and J by 1 base. CDR3 bases: TGTGCCACCAGCAGGGGCGGGACAGGGGGAACTAATGAAAAACTGTTTTTT. Its protein is CATSRGGTGGTNEKLFF.

In this sample, this clonotype turned up many times. The chain is built from TRBV9 and TRBJ1-2; 7 bases line up with TRBD1. Germline V lookup: CDR1 SGDLS, CDR2 YYNGEE. V trimming: 4 bases; J trimming: 0 bases; junction bases outside the gene matches: 9. The CDR3 extends over 16 amino acids. CDR3 protein: CASSPRQGSTNYGYTF. Here the CDR3 DNA reads TGTGCCAGCAGCCCCCGACAGGGATCGACTAACTATGGCTACACCTTC.

The V gene is TRBV5-1, the J gene TRBJ2-5; TRBD1 is a possible D gene (6 bases). V gave up 3 bases and J gave up 1 base, with 10 bases separating them. Germline CDR1 SGHRS, CDR2 YFSETQ. This CDR3 has 14 residues. The CDR3 nucleotides are TGCGCCAGCAGCTCCCGGGACACCCAAGAGACCCAGTACTTC. Translating it yields CASSSRDTQETQYF.

V and J are TRBV6-1 and TRBJ2-2, with TRBD1 identical over 8 bases. Germline V lookup: CDR1 MNHNS, CDR2 SASEGT. The CDR3 is 16 residues long. J was trimmed by 0 bases and V by 1 base; bases with no gene match: 1. In DNA, the CDR3 is TGTGCCAGCAGTGAAGGACAGGGGTCGAACACCGGGGAGCTGTTTTTT. Encoded protein: CASSEGQGSNTGELFF.

This chain uses TRBV7-9 with TRBJ2-2; either TRBD1 or TRBD2 may supply D (5 bases each). Germline assignment: CDR1 SEHNR and CDR2 FQNEAQ (reference sequence). The CDR3 consists of 14 residues. Trimming cost V 8 bases and J 4 bases, with 14 bases left between them. CDR3 loop: CASVPRDLTGELFF. The DNA of the CDR3 is TGTGCCAGCGTCCCCCGGGACCTCACCGGGGAGCTGTTTTTT.

This clonotype has a count of ten or more. The CDR3 DNA sequence: TGTGCCAGCAGCCCCGTCGGAATGAACACTGAAGCTTTCTTT. Translating gives CASSPVGMNTEAFF. The chain has TRBV6-5 and TRBJ1-1; D not certain. This CDR3 comprises 14 residues. The V end was cut by 6 bases, the J end by 0 bases, with 11 bases between. In germline, CDR1 is MNHEY, CDR2 SVGAGI.

This clonotype occurred a few times. V and J are TRBV6-1 and TRBJ1-6, with 7 bases that match TRBD1. CDR1 is MNHNS, CDR2 SASEGT, per germline. Trimming cost V 5 bases and J 10 bases; bases outside gene matches: 11. CDR3 length equals 15 residues. The CDR3 DNA reads as TGTGCCAGCAGTTCCCCGGGACAGCCTACCTCACCCCTCCACTTT. Translated: CASSSPGQPTSPLHF.